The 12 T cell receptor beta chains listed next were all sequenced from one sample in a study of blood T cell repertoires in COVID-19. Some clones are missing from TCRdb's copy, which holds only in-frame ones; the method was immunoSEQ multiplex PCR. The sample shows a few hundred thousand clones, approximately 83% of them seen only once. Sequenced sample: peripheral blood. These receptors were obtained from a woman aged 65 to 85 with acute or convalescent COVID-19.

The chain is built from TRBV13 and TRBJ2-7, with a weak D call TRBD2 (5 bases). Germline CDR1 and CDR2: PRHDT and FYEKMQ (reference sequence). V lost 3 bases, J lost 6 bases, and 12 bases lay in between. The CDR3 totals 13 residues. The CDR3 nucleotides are TGTGCCAGCAGCTTTACGGGGATCCGCGAGCAGTACTTC. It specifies CASSFTGIREQYF.

The CDR3 here is CASSLAGRMNTEAFF. The CDR3 DNA sequence: TGTGCCAGCAGCTTAGCGGGCAGAATGAACACTGAAGCTTTCTTT. The chain recombines TRBV7-2 with TRBJ1-1; unclear D gene. V shed 0 bases and J shed 0 bases, with 8 bases lying between them. The CDR3 has 15 residues. Germline CDR1 is SGHTA and CDR2 is FQGNSA.

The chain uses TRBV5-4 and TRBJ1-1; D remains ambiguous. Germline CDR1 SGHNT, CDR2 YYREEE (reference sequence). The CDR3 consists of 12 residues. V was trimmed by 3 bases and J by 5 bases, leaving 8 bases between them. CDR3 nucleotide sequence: TGTGCCAGCAGCTCAATTTTTACTGAAGCTTTCTTT. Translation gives CASSSIFTEAFF.

CDR3 in amino acids: CSAPLGGGYTF. In DNA form, the CDR3 reads TGCAGTGCTCCGTTGGGGGGTGGCTACACCTTC. The V call is TRBV20-1, the J call TRBJ1-2, with D possibly matching TRBD1 (5 bases). CDR3 size: 11 residues. The germline V gene has CDR1 DFQATT and CDR2 SNEGSKA (reference sequence). Trimming shortened V by 5 bases and J by 7 bases, and 11 bases separated the two germline ends.

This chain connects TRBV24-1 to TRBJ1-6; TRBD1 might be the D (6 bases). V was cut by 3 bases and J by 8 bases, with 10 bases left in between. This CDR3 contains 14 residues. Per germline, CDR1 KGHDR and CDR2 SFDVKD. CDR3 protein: CATSDVYRDSPLHF. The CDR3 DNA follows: TGTGCCACCAGTGATGTATACAGGGATTCACCCCTCCACTTT.

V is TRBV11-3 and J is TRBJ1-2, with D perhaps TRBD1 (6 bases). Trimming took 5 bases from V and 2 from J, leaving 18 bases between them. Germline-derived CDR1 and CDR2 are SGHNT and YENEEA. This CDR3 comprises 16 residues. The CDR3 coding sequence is TGTGCCAGCAGCCGCGATCCCAGGGGCGAGAACTATGGCTACACCTTC. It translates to CASSRDPRGENYGYTF. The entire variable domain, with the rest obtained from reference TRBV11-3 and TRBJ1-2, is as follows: EAGVVQSPRYKIIEKKQPVAFWCNPISGHNTLYWYLQNLGQGPELLIRYENEEAVDDSQLPKDRFSAERLKGVDSTLKIQPAELGDSAVYLCASSRDPRGENYGYTFGSGTRLTVV.

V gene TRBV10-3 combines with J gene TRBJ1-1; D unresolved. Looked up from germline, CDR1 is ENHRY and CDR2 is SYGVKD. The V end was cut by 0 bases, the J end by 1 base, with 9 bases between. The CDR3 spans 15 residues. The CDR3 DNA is TGTGCCATCAGTGAGTCGAGTCTTGCGAACACTGAAGCTTTCTTT. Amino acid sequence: CAISESSLANTEAFF.

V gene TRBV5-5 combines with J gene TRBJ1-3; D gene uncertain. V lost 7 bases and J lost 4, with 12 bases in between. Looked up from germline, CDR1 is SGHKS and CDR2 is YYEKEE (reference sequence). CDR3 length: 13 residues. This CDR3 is CASRRAGGNTIYF. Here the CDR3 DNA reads TGTGCCAGCCGGAGGGCAGGAGGAAACACCATATATTTT.

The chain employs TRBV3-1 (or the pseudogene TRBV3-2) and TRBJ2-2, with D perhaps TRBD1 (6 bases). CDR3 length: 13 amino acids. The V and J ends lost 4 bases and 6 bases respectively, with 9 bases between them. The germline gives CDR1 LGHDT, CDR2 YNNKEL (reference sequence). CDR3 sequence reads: CASSRQGSGELFF. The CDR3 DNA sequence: TGTGCCAGCAGCCGGCAGGGGTCCGGGGAGCTGTTTTTT.

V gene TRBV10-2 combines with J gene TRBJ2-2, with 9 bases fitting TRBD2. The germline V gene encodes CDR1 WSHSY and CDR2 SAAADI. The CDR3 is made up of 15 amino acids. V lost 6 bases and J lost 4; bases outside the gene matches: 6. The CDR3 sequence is CASSRSGGLTGELFF. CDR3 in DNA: TGCGCCAGCAGCCGAAGCGGGGGGCTCACCGGGGAGCTGTTTTTT.

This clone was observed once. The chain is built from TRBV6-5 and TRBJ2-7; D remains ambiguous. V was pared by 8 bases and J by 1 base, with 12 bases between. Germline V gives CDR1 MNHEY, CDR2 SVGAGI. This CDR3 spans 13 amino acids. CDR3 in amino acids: CASCRSASYEQYF. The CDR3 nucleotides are TGTGCCAGCTGCCGGAGCGCATCCTACGAGCAGTACTTC.

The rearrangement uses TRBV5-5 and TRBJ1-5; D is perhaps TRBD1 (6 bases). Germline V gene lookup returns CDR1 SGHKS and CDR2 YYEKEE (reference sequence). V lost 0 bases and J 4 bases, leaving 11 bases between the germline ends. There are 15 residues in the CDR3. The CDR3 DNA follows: TGTGCCAGCAGCTTGGAGGGACAAGGTAATCAGCCCCAGCATTTT. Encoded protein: CASSLEGQGNQPQHF.